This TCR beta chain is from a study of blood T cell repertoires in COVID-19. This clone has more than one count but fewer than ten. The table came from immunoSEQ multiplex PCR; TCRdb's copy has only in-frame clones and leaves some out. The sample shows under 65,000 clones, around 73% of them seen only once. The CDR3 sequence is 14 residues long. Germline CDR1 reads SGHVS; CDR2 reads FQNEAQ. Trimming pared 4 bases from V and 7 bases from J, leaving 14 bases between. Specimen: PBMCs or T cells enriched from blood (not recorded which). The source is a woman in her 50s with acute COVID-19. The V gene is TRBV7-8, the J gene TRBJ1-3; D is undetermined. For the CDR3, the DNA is TGTGCCAGCAGCTCTGGACGGGGAGAGAACACCATATATTTT. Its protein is CASSSGRGENTIYF.